In its sample, the clone carrying this T cell receptor (beta chain) was seen a few times. Antigen: not known. Germline CDR1 reads MNHEY; CDR2 reads SVGAGI. The CDR3 consists of 13 residues. Trimming shortened V by 8 bases and J by 3 bases, and 13 bases separated the two germline ends. The second PCR ran roughly 7 to 12 cycles with a sample-barcoded 5' primer and J-beta primers. MiXCR, applied by TCRdb to the 5' RACE reads, yields one record per CDR3 protein. The table includes 800,000 to 1,000,000 distinct CDR3 sequences, 45% to 50% detected once. The data are from a study of blood T cells in healthy people across ages. Broader study findings: Strong correlation linked observed beta diversity and percent naive T cells.

Each donor was a healthy Caucasian individual from Russia, aged 6 to 90. Roughly 10 milliliters of peripheral blood were drawn from each donor. Whenever a sample was processed, at least 6 million PBMCs were isolated. The chain links TRBV6-5 to TRBJ1-1; D gene unclear. The TCR sequence derives from a man aged 30 to 45 in good health. Sequencing used blood. CDR3 nucleotides: TGTGCCAGCGGGGATGGGCTAGACACTGAAGCTTTCTTT. It is translated as CASGDGLDTEAFF.